The rows below give T cell receptor beta chains drawn from one sample of a study of early T cells in non-severe SARS-CoV-2 infection. Via MiXCR, TCRdb re-called the 5' RACE reads, giving one row per CDR3 protein. The sample has 20,000 to 25,000 distinct CDR3 sequences; 5.3% are singletons. Sequencing used whole blood. These receptors all come from an adult who was a healthcare worker with PCR-confirmed SARS-CoV-2 infection or an uninfected control (not recorded which). Each CDR3 is given with its conserved first and last residue. The D gene is left open where the match is weak. A clone size is listed for some rows: how often the clone was seen (once, few, many), or a class if it is expanded.

CSPVDHLRGNTIYF,TGCAGCCCCGTTGATCATCTTCGGGGAAACACCATATATTTT,TRBV20-1,TRBJ1-3,NA,many
CSASRATNEKLFF,TGCAGTGCTTCCCGGGCCACTAATGAAAAACTGTTTTTT,TRBV20-1,TRBJ1-4,NA,NA
CASSLDQGRTDTQYF,TGTGCCAGCAGCTTAGACCAGGGTAGGACAGATACGCAGTATTTT,TRBV11-2,TRBJ2-3,NA,many
CAISDLGGNQPQHF,TGTGCCATCAGTGATCTTGGGGGCAATCAGCCCCAGCATTTT,TRBV10-3,TRBJ1-5,NA,many
CATRKGAGEAETQYF,TGTGCCACCAGAAAGGGGGCGGGCGAGGCAGAGACCCAGTACTTC,TRBV15,TRBJ2-5,TRBD1,many
CSVSLAAAYNEQFF,TGCAGCGTTAGCTTGGCGGCCGCCTACAATGAGCAGTTCTTC,TRBV29-1,TRBJ2-1,NA,few
CASSQWLLRESLSSYNEQFF,TGTGCCAGCAGCCAATGGCTCTTGCGGGAGTCGTTAAGCTCCTACAATGAGCAGTTCTTC,TRBV4-2,TRBJ2-1,TRBD2,few
CASSQANYNSPLHF,TGTGCCAGCAGCCAGGCTAACTATAATTCACCCCTCCACTTT,TRBV14,TRBJ1-6,NA,many
CASSFGQNYEQYF,TGTGCCAGCAGCTTCGGACAGAACTACGAGCAGTACTTC,TRBV7-2,TRBJ2-7,NA,many
CASSSTQNTEAFF,TGTGCCAGCTCATCGACCCAGAACACTGAAGCTTTCTTT,TRBV18,TRBJ1-1,NA,many
CASSLLREAFF,TGTGCCAGCAGCTTGTTGAGGGAAGCTTTCTTT,TRBV5-5,TRBJ1-1,NA,many
CASSLDPSPFFF,TGTGCCAGCAGCTTAGACCCTAGTCCCTTTTTCTTC,TRBV7-9,TRBJ2-1,NA,many
CASLASTYTDTQYF,TGTGCCAGCCTAGCTAGCACTTACACGGATACGCAGTATTTT,TRBV7-8,TRBJ2-3,NA,NA
CASSQETTLDYGYTF,TGCGCCAGCAGCCAAGAGACTACGTTGGACTATGGCTACACCTTC,TRBV4-1,TRBJ1-2,NA,many
CASSQETAYEQYF,TGCGCCAGCAGCCAAGAGACAGCCTACGAGCAGTACTTC,TRBV4-3,TRBJ2-7,NA,many
CASRPGQGGNYGYTF,TGTGCCAGCAGGCCCGGACAGGGGGGTAACTATGGCTACACCTTC,TRBV7-2,TRBJ1-2,TRBD1,many
CSATTGWYEQYF,TGCAGTGCAACGACAGGGTGGTACGAGCAGTACTTC,TRBV20-1,TRBJ2-7,TRBD1,many
CASSQVLAGHEQYF,TGCGCCAGCAGCCAAGTGCTAGCGGGACACGAGCAGTACTTC,TRBV4-3,TRBJ2-7,TRBD2,many
CASMTRGSAKNIQYF,TGTGCCAGCATGACTAGAGGTTCGGCCAAAAACATTCAGTACTTC,TRBV12-3/TRBV12-4,TRBJ2-4,NA,many
CASSPGGNSNQPQHF,TGTGCCAGCAGCCCCGGGGGAAATAGCAATCAGCCCCAGCATTTT,TRBV27,TRBJ1-5,NA,many
CSVEDFQTQYF,TGCAGCGTTGAAGATTTCCAGACCCAGTACTTC,TRBV29-1,TRBJ2-5,NA,many
CASSQYYVGRGNYEQYF,TGCGCCAGCAGCCAATATTACGTTGGCAGAGGAAACTACGAGCAGTACTTC,TRBV4-1,TRBJ2-7,NA,many
CASSPQGSNYGYTF,TGTGCCAGCAGCCCCCAGGGGAGCAACTATGGCTACACCTTC,TRBV3-1,TRBJ1-2,NA,many
CASSSTSGVTDTQYF,TGTGCCAGCAGCTCGACTAGCGGGGTCACAGATACGCAGTATTTT,TRBV5-4,TRBJ2-3,TRBD2,many
CASSERPTGVAYNEQFF,TGTGCCAGCAGTGAACGTCCGACAGGGGTAGCCTACAATGAGCAGTTCTTC,TRBV6-1,TRBJ2-1,TRBD1,many
CASSRQFLTGELFF,TGTGCCAGCAGCAGACAGTTTCTCACCGGGGAGCTGTTTTTT,TRBV6-2/TRBV6-3,TRBJ2-2,NA,many
CASSYGQGLTLF,TGTGCCAGCAGTTACGGTCAGGGCTTAACTCTTTTT,TRBV6-6,TRBJ1-4,NA,many
CSARDTRLGLLETQYF,TGCAGTGCTAGAGATACCCGGCTAGGCCTGTTGGAGACCCAGTACTTC,TRBV20-1,TRBJ2-5,NA,many
CAWSGGLANQPQHF,TGTGCCTGGAGTGGAGGCCTGGCTAATCAGCCCCAGCATTTT,TRBV30,TRBJ1-5,NA,many
CASSRPPDFRDREYPGANVLTF,TGTGCCAGCAGCCGACCTCCAGACTTCCGGGACAGGGAGTATCCTGGGGCCAACGTCCTGACTTTC,TRBV12-3/TRBV12-4,TRBJ2-6,TRBD1,many
CASRDPSSYNEQFF,TGCGCCAGCAGGGATCCGAGCTCCTACAATGAGCAGTTCTTC,TRBV5-1,TRBJ2-1,NA,many
CASSYYGTGSYNEQFF,TGTGCCAGCAGTTACTATGGGACAGGGTCCTACAATGAGCAGTTCTTC,TRBV6-6,TRBJ2-1,TRBD1,many
CASSTTLAPEGHEQYF,TGTGCCAGCAGTACCACACTAGCGCCGGAGGGCCACGAGCAGTACTTC,TRBV6-6,TRBJ2-7,TRBD2,many
CASSEPGAQDQYF,TGCGCCAGCAGTGAGCCGGGCGCTCAAGACCAGTACTTC,TRBV5-1,TRBJ2-5,NA,NA
CASGLGGSYNEQFF,TGTGCCAGCGGGCTGGGCGGGAGCTACAATGAGCAGTTCTTC,TRBV7-9,TRBJ2-1,TRBD2,many
CSARFLGTSGKSSYNEQFF,TGCAGTGCTAGATTCCTAGGGACTAGCGGAAAGAGCTCCTACAATGAGCAGTTCTTC,TRBV20-1,TRBJ2-1,TRBD2,NA
CASSPDGAGANVLTF,TGTGCCAGCAGTCCCGACGGGGCTGGGGCCAACGTCCTGACTTTC,TRBV6-2/TRBV6-3,TRBJ2-6,NA,NA
CASSQGTSTQYF,TGCGCCAGCAGCCAAGGGACTTCTACGCAGTATTTT,TRBV4-3,TRBJ2-3,NA,few
CASSQDWGAGRSRETQYF,TGCGCCAGCAGCCAAGATTGGGGCGCGGGCCGGTCGCGGGAGACCCAGTACTTC,TRBV4-3,TRBJ2-5,NA,many
CSGSTDTQYF,TGCAGCGGGAGCACAGATACGCAGTATTTT,TRBV29-1,TRBJ2-3,NA,many
CAISGFTSGDYEQYF,TGTGCCATCAGTGGTTTTACTAGCGGGGACTACGAGCAGTACTTC,TRBV10-3,TRBJ2-7,TRBD2,medium-sized
CASRPSPNNEQFF,TGTGCCAGCAGGCCATCCCCAAACAATGAGCAGTTCTTC,TRBV7-3,TRBJ2-1,NA,NA
CSVDGSSYNEQFF,TGCAGCGTTGACGGGAGCTCCTACAATGAGCAGTTCTTC,TRBV29-1,TRBJ2-1,NA,NA
CASSLAQGEQFF,TGTGCCAGCAGCTTGGCCCAGGGTGAGCAGTTCTTC,TRBV5-4,TRBJ2-1,NA,many
CASSLALGRSYNEQFF,TGCGCCAGCAGCTTGGCCCTAGGGAGGTCCTACAATGAGCAGTTCTTC,TRBV5-1,TRBJ2-1,NA,many
CASSQGARSNYGYTF,TGCGCCAGCAGCCAAGGAGCCAGATCTAACTATGGCTACACCTTC,TRBV4-3,TRBJ1-2,NA,few
CATTSGTGDQPQHF,TGTGCCACCACCTCCGGGACAGGAGATCAGCCCCAGCATTTT,TRBV24-1,TRBJ1-5,TRBD1,many
CASSRDNEQFF,TGCGCCAGCAGCCGAGACAATGAGCAGTTCTTC,TRBV4-1,TRBJ2-1,NA,many
CASSFGKGEAFF,TGTGCCAGCAGCTTCGGGAAGGGTGAAGCTTTCTTT,TRBV7-6,TRBJ1-1,NA,many
CASSQDVFYKREGPYTQYF,TGCGCCAGCAGCCAAGACGTTTTCTATAAGCGGGAGGGCCCATATACGCAGTATTTT,TRBV4-3,TRBJ2-3,TRBD2,many
CASSQASMTGGEAFF,TGTGCCAGCAGCCAAGCATCGATGACAGGGGGAGAAGCTTTCTTT,TRBV3-1,TRBJ1-1,TRBD1,medium-sized
CASTGTANTEAFF,TGTGCCAGCACTGGGACGGCGAACACTGAAGCTTTCTTT,TRBV6-1,TRBJ1-1,NA,many
CASSLGLGGSFPHEQYF,TGTGCCAGCAGCCTCGGTTTAGGCGGGAGCTTTCCCCACGAGCAGTACTTC,TRBV5-4,TRBJ2-7,TRBD2,many
CASSHRGGDEQFF,TGTGCCAGCAGCCACAGGGGCGGCGATGAGCAGTTCTTC,TRBV6-5,TRBJ2-1,TRBD1,medium-sized
CASSQDGLAGSLSSYNEQFF,TGCGCCAGCAGCCAAGACGGACTAGCGGGATCGTTGAGCTCCTACAATGAGCAGTTCTTC,TRBV4-3,TRBJ2-1,TRBD2,few